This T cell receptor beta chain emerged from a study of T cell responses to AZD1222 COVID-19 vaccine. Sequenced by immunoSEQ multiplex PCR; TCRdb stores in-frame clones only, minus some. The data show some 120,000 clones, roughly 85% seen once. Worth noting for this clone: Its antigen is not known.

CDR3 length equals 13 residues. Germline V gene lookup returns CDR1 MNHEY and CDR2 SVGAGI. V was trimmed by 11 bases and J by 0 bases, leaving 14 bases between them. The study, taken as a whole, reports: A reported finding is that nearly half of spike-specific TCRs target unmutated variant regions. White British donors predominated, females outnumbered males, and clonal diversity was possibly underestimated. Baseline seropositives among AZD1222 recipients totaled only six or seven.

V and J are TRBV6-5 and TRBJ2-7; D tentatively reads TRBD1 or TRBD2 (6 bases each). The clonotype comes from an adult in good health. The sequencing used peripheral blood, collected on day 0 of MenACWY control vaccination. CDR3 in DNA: TGTGCCGGCGGGGACAAGATCTCCTACGAGCAGTACTTC. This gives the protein CAGGDKISYEQYF.